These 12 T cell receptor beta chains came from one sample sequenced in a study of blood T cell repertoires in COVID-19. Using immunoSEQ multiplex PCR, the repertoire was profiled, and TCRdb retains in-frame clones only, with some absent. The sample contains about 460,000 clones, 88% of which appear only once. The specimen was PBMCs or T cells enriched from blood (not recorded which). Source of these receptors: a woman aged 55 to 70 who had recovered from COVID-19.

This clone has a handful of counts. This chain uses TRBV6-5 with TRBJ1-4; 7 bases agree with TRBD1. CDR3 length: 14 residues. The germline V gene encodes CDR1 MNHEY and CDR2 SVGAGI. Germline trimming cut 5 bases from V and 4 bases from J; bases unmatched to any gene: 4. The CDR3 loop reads CASSLGTVNEKLFF. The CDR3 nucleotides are TGTGCCAGCAGTCTCGGGACAGTTAATGAAAAACTGTTTTTT.

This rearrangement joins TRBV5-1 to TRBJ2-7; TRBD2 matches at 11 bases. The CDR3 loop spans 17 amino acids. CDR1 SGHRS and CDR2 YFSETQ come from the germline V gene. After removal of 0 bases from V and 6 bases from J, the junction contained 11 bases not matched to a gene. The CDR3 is CASSLGSSGGALSEQYF. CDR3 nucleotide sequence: TGCGCCAGCAGCTTGGGCAGTAGCGGGGGGGCGTTGAGCGAGCAGTACTTC.

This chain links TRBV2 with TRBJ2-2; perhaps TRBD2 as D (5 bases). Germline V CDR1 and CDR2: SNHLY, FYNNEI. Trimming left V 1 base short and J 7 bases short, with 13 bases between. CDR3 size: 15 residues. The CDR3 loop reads CASSEGYDGGGELFF. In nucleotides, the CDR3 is TGTGCCAGCAGTGAAGGGTACGACGGAGGCGGGGAGCTGTTTTTT.

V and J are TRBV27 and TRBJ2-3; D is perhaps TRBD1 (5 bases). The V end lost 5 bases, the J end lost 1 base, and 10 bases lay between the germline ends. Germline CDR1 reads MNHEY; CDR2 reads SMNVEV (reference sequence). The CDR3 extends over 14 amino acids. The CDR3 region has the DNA TGTGCCAGCAGTACCCTACAGGGCACAGATACGCAGTATTTT. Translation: CASSTLQGTDTQYF.

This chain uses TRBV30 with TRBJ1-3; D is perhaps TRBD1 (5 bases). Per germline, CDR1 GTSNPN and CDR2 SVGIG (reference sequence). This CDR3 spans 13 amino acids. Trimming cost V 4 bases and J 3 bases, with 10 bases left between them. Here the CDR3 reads CAWNRQFGNTIYF. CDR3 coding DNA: TGTGCCTGGAATCGACAGTTTGGAAACACCATATATTTT.

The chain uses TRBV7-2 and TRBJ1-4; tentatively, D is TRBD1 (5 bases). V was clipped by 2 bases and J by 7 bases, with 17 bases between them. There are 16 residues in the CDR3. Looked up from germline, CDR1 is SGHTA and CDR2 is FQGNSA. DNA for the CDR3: TGTGCCAGCAGCTTAAAGCCCGGCAGGGAGGGTGAAAAACTGTTTTTT. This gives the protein CASSLKPGREGEKLFF.

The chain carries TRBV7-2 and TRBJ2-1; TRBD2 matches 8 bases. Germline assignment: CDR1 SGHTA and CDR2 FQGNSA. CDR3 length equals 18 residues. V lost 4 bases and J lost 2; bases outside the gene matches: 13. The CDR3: CASSSGTSGGGTYNEQFF. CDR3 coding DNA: TGTGCCAGCAGCTCAGGGACCAGCGGGGGTGGCACCTACAATGAGCAGTTCTTC.

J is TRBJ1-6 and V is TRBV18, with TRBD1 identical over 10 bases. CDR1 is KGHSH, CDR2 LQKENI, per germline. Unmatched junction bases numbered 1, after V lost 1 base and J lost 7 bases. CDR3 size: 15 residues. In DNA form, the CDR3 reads TGTGCCAGCTCACCACAGACAGGGGGCAATTCACCCCTCCACTTT. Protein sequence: CASSPQTGGNSPLHF.

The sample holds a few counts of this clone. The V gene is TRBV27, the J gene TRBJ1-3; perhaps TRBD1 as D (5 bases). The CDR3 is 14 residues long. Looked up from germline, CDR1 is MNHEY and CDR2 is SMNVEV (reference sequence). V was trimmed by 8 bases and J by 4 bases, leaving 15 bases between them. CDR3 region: CASRQPGSGNTIYF. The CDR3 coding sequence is TGTGCCAGCCGACAACCAGGGTCAGGAAACACCATATATTTT.

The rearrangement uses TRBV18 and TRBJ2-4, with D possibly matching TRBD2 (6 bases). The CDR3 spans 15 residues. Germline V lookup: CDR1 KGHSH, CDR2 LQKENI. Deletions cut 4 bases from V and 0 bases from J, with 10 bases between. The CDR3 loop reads CASSRTTEAKNIQYF. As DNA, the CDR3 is TGTGCCAGCTCACGGACTACAGAAGCCAAAAACATTCAGTACTTC. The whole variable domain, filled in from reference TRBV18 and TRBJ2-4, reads NAGVMQNPRHLVRRRGQEARLRCSPMKGHSHVYWYRQLPEEGLKFMVYLQKENIIDESGMPKERFSAEFPKEGPSILRIQQVVRGDSAAYFCASSRTTEAKNIQYFGAGTRLSVL.

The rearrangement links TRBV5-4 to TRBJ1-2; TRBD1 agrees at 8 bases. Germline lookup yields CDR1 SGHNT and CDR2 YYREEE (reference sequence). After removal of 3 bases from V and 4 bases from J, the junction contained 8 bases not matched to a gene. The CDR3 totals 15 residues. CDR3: CASSSNRDRPYGYTF. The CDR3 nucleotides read TGTGCCAGCAGCTCGAACCGGGACAGGCCCTATGGCTACACCTTC. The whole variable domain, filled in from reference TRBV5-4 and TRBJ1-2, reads ETGVTQSPTHLIKTRGQQVTLRCSSQSGHNTVSWYQQALGQGPQFIFQYYREEENGRGNFPPRFSGLQFPNYSSELNVNALELDDSALYLCASSSNRDRPYGYTFGSGTRLTVV.

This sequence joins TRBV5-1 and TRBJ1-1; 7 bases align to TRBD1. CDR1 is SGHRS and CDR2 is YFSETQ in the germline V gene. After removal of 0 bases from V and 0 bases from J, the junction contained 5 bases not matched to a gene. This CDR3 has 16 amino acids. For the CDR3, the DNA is TGCGCCAGCAGCTTGGCCCGACAGGGATTGAACACTGAAGCTTTCTTT. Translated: CASSLARQGLNTEAFF.